Sequencing of this TCR beta chain was carried out in a study of OX40 agonist ivuxolimab in advanced cancers. As for the study in general: Three partial responders included one hepatocellular carcinoma patient and two cutaneous melanoma patients. Findings and caveats of the study: The study found that CD8+ T cells averaged more expanded clones than CD4+.

Of note for this clone: Its specificity is unknown.

Measured with immunoSEQ multiplex PCR; TCRdb has only the in-frame clones, and not every one. The table records tens of thousands of clones, 90% of them present only once. The CDR3 extends over 13 amino acids. Germline values: CDR1 SQVTM, CDR2 ANQGSEA. Trimming cost V 8 bases and J 9 bases, with 20 bases left between them. The J gene is TRBJ2-1, the V gene TRBV29-1; D possibly corresponds to TRBD2 (6 bases). The starting material was CD4+ or CD8+ T cells sorted from blood, obtained in a trial of the OX40 agonist ivuxolimab. The TCR sequence derives from an adult with an advanced solid tumor such as melanoma, head and neck, liver or kidney cancer. CDR3 sequence: CSSSWGDRGEQFF. CDR3 in DNA: TGCAGCTCTTCCTGGGGGGATCGAGGTGAGCAGTTCTTC.